This passage covers 28 T cell receptor beta chains from one sample sequenced in a study of OX40 agonist ivuxolimab in advanced cancers. Sequencing was performed with immunoSEQ multiplex PCR; in TCRdb, only in-frame clones are kept and a portion is missing. Among approximately 98,000 clones listed, roughly 90% were seen once. The input for sequencing was CD4+ or CD8+ T cells sorted from blood, taken in a trial of the OX40 agonist ivuxolimab. Receptor source: an adult with an advanced solid tumor such as melanoma, head and neck, liver or kidney cancer.

The V gene is TRBV27, the J gene TRBJ2-2, with D unclear. CDR1 MNHEY and CDR2 SMNVEV come from the germline V gene (reference sequence). CDR3 size: 12 residues. Trimming removed 1 base at V and 5 bases at J, with 2 bases between. Here the CDR3 DNA reads TGTGCCAGCAGTTTATGGACCGGGGAGCTGTTTTTT. Its translation: CASSLWTGELFF.

The chain joins TRBV2 to TRBJ2-5; D tentatively fits TRBD1 or TRBD2 (6 bases each). The J call is doubtful: the DNA matches TRBJ2-7 better. The CDR3 sequence is 14 residues long. Looked up from germline, CDR1 is SNHLY and CDR2 is FYNNEI. CDR3 coding DNA: TGTGCCAGCAGTGTATCAGGGGACTTGTACGAGCAGTACTTC. Translated, it gives CASSVSGDLYEQYF.

The chain couples TRBV5-5 to TRBJ2-5, with D perhaps TRBD1 (6 bases). Germline-derived CDR1 and CDR2 are SGHKS and YYEKEE (reference sequence). The ends were cut back, 0 bases at V and 5 bases at J, with 14 bases in the middle. The length of the CDR3 is 15 residues. CDR3 region: CASSLAQGLRETQYF. CDR3 nucleotide sequence: TGTGCCAGCAGCTTGGCCCAGGGGCTGCGGGAGACCCAGTACTTC.

This clone was found once. The CDR3 coding sequence is TGTGCCAGCAGTGACCCACACGGAGGACTAAACACCGGGGAGCTGTTTTTT. As protein: CASSDPHGGLNTGELFF. The chain recombines TRBV2 with TRBJ2-2, with D possibly matching TRBD2 (6 bases). This CDR3 contains 17 residues. Deletions cut 3 bases from V and 2 bases from J, with 16 bases between. Germline CDR1 SNHLY, CDR2 FYNNEI.

This chain joins TRBV10-3 and TRBJ2-5; no clear D. This CDR3 is built from 12 residues. Germline V lookup: CDR1 ENHRY, CDR2 SYGVKD. V shed 8 bases and J shed 0 bases, with 7 bases lying between them. CDR3 sequence (DNA): TGTGCCATCGGAGCAGACCAAGAGACCCAGTACTTC. The encoded protein is CAIGADQETQYF.

The chain joins TRBV15 to TRBJ2-3, with a tentative D call TRBD2 (6 bases). The CDR3 has 15 amino acids. From germline, CDR1 is LNHNV and CDR2 YYDKDF (reference sequence). Trimming removed 3 bases at V and 5 bases at J, with 15 bases between. CDR3 protein: CATSRSPQGGDTQYF. The CDR3 bases are TGTGCCACCAGCAGGTCCCCCCAGGGAGGAGATACGCAGTATTTT.

The chain joins TRBV7-3 to TRBJ1-1; D perhaps matches TRBD1 (5 bases). Germline CDR1 is SGHTA and CDR2 is FQGTGA. The CDR3 is made up of 12 amino acids. V was pared by 7 bases and J by 4 bases, with 10 bases between. For the CDR3, the DNA is TGTGCCAGCAAGGGGCAAGGCACTGAAGCTTTCTTT. Translating gives CASKGQGTEAFF.

The V gene is TRBV7-2, the J gene TRBJ2-7, with TRBD1 identical over 7 bases. This CDR3 has 14 amino acids. Germline CDR1 is SGHTA and CDR2 is FQGNSA. V shed 0 bases and J 3 bases; nucleotides not matched to a gene: 2. The CDR3 is CASSLAGTVYEQYF. CDR3 in DNA: TGTGCCAGCAGCTTAGCCGGGACAGTCTACGAGCAGTACTTC. The whole variable domain, remainder taken from reference TRBV7-2 and TRBJ2-7, is GAGVSQSPSNKVTEKGKDVELRCDPISGHTALYWYRQSLGQGLEFLIYFQGNSAPDKSGLPSDRFSAERTGGSVSTLTIQRTQQEDSAVYLCASSLAGTVYEQYFGPGTRLTVT.

This clone was observed a single time. V gene TRBV4-2 combines with J gene TRBJ1-4; D is ambiguous. The germline gives CDR1 LGHNA, CDR2 YNFKEQ. The CDR3 extends over 15 amino acids. Trimming cost V 1 base and J 0 bases, with 6 bases left between them. The CDR3 loop reads CASSQAEATNEKLFF. In DNA form, the CDR3 reads TGTGCCAGCAGCCAAGCAGAAGCAACTAATGAAAAACTGTTTTTT.

The genes are TRBV6-1 and TRBJ1-1; no clear D gene. This CDR3 contains 13 residues. V shed 2 bases and J shed 3 bases, with 7 bases lying between them. Germline V gives CDR1 MNHNS, CDR2 SASEGT. CDR3 sequence (DNA): TGTGCCAGCAGTGAAACGTTTTACACTGAAGCTTTCTTT. It specifies CASSETFYTEAFF.

This CDR3 is CLRGTVEPYGYTF. CDR3 in DNA: TGTCTTCGAGGGACAGTCGAACCCTATGGCTACACCTTC. This rearrangement joins TRBV6-1 to TRBJ1-2, with TRBD1 matching over 7 bases. Germline V gene sequence: CDR1 MNHNS, CDR2 SASEGT. This CDR3 is built from 13 residues.

The chain uses TRBV6-4 and TRBJ1-6; D gene ambiguous. This CDR3 region has 13 residues. Trimming took 0 bases from V and 13 from J, leaving 10 bases between them. Germline V lookup: CDR1 MRHNA, CDR2 SNTAGT. The CDR3 loop is CASSDSLRAPLHF. As DNA, the CDR3 is TGTGCCAGCAGTGACTCGTTGAGGGCTCCCCTCCACTTT.

This clone is a singleton in its sample. The rearrangement joins TRBV7-9 to TRBJ1-1; 9 bases line up with TRBD1. V was pared by 6 bases and J by 1 base, with 3 bases of the junction left unmatched. Germline V lookup: CDR1 SEHNR, CDR2 FQNEAQ (reference sequence). This CDR3 spans 14 amino acids. CDR3 coding DNA: TGTGCCAGCAGGGGGACAGGGCCGAACACTGAAGCTTTCTTT. Translating gives CASRGTGPNTEAFF.

V gene TRBV6-4 combines with J gene TRBJ2-7; the match to TRBD2 covers 16 bases. This CDR3 is built from 20 residues. V was clipped by 4 bases and J by 5 bases; unmatched bases: 17. The germline gives CDR1 MRHNA, CDR2 SNTAGT. In DNA form, the CDR3 reads TGTGCCAGCAGTGCTTACCACCCGGGACTAGCGGGAGGGCCTATCCACGAGCAGTACTTC. Translating it yields CASSAYHPGLAGGPIHEQYF.

J is TRBJ2-3 and V is TRBV5-5; the D is unclear. From germline, CDR1 is SGHKS and CDR2 YYEKEE (reference sequence). The V gene lost 0 bases and the J gene lost 2 bases, with 10 bases spanning the gap. The CDR3 totals 15 residues. CDR3: CASSLEVATTDTQYF. For the CDR3, the DNA is TGTGCCAGCAGCTTGGAAGTGGCTACCACAGATACGCAGTATTTT.

The chain uses TRBV9 and TRBJ2-3; D unclear. The CDR3 has 12 amino acids. Germline V lookup: CDR1 SGDLS, CDR2 YYNGEE. The ends were cut back, 7 bases at V and 4 bases at J, with 10 bases in the middle. CDR3 in amino acids: CASGPISDTQYF. CDR3 coding DNA: TGTGCCAGCGGACCCATCTCAGATACGCAGTATTTT. The full variable domain, in which reference TRBV9 and TRBJ2-3 provide the parts outside the CDR3, is DSGVTQTPKHLITATGQRVTLRCSPRSGDLSVYWYQQSLDQGLQFLIQYYNGEERAKGNILERFSAQQFPDLHSELNLSSLELGDSALYFCASGPISDTQYFGPGTRLTVL.

This chain uses TRBV7-9 with TRBJ2-3, with 10 positions matching TRBD2. Trimming at V came to 7 bases and at J to 4 bases, leaving 5 bases not matched to a gene. The CDR3 consists of 14 residues. Germline-derived CDR1 and CDR2 are SEHNR and FQNEAQ (reference sequence). The CDR3 nucleotides are TGTGCCAGCAACCTAGCGGGAGAGTCAGATACGCAGTATTTT. Translating it yields CASNLAGESDTQYF.

The genes are TRBV5-4 and TRBJ1-1, with D perhaps matching TRBD1 (5 bases). The CDR3 has 15 residues. The V and J ends lost 0 bases and 1 base respectively, with 10 bases between them. Germline CDR1 and CDR2: SGHNT and YYREEE (reference sequence). CDR3 sequence: CASSLEAGRNTEAFF. The CDR3 DNA is TGTGCCAGCAGCTTGGAGGCAGGGCGGAACACTGAAGCTTTCTTT.

The V gene is TRBV10-3, the J gene TRBJ1-2, with a possible D match to TRBD1 (6 bases). The CDR3 sequence is 14 residues long. Germline CDR1 is ENHRY and CDR2 is SYGVKD. Trimming took off 7 bases at V and 0 bases at J, with 12 bases between the two ends. This CDR3 is CAITSTGPNYGYTF. The CDR3 DNA follows: TGTGCCATCACCTCGACAGGCCCTAACTATGGCTACACCTTC.

The chain joins TRBV18 to TRBJ2-1, with D possibly matching TRBD1 (6 bases). Germline V lookup: CDR1 KGHSH, CDR2 LQKENI. Trimming took off 3 bases at V and 8 bases at J, with 14 bases between the two ends. The CDR3 is 14 residues long. The chain's CDR3 is CASSPTGLQDEQFF. The CDR3 DNA is TGTGCCAGCTCACCCACAGGGTTACAAGATGAGCAGTTCTTC.

This chain links TRBV12-5 with TRBJ1-5; no reliable D call. Germline-derived CDR1 and CDR2 are LGHNT and FRNRAP. Trimming shortened V by 0 bases and J by 5 bases, and 8 bases separated the two germline ends. The CDR3 runs to 14 residues. The CDR3 spells CASGLVTRDQPQHF. CDR3 nucleotide sequence: TGTGCTAGTGGTTTGGTAACACGGGATCAGCCCCAGCATTTT.

This chain joins TRBV2 and TRBJ2-5; D remains ambiguous. Germline lookup yields CDR1 SNHLY and CDR2 FYNNEI. The CDR3 spans 12 residues. V lost 2 bases and J 4 bases, leaving 5 bases between the germline ends. As DNA, the CDR3 is TGTGCCAGCAGTGAAATGGCAGAGACCCAGTACTTC. It encodes CASSEMAETQYF.

This chain links TRBV5-4 with TRBJ2-2, with unresolved D. CDR1 is SGHNT and CDR2 is YYREEE in the germline V gene (reference sequence). V lost 1 base and J 6 bases, leaving 10 bases between the germline ends. The CDR3 is 14 residues long. The CDR3 spells CASSLQRTAGELFF. Written as DNA, the CDR3 is TGTGCCAGCAGCTTGCAGAGAACGGCCGGGGAGCTGTTTTTT. Combining the CDR3 with reference TRBV5-4 and TRBJ2-2 gives the whole variable domain ETGVTQSPTHLIKTRGQQVTLRCSSQSGHNTVSWYQQALGQGPQFIFQYYREEENGRGNFPPRFSGLQFPNYSSELNVNALELDDSALYLCASSLQRTAGELFFGEGSRLTVL.

V and J are TRBV5-5 and TRBJ2-1, with D unresolved. The CDR3 sequence is 11 residues long. V was clipped by 2 bases and J by 10 bases, with 7 bases between them. Germline V gene data show CDR1 as SGHKS and CDR2 as YYEKEE (reference sequence). The CDR3 nucleotides read TGTGCCAGCAGCTTCGTGGAAGAGCAGTTCTTC. This gives the protein CASSFVEEQFF.

CDR3 in DNA: TGTGCCAGCAAGGCGGACAGGGGTTTTGTGAACACTGAAGCTTTCTTT. Its translation: CASKADRGFVNTEAFF. This chain uses TRBV27 with TRBJ1-1; 9 nucleotides match TRBD1. The germline V gene has CDR1 MNHEY and CDR2 SMNVEV (reference sequence). J gave up 0 bases and V 7 bases, and 9 bases lay outside the gene matches. This CDR3 has 16 residues.

V and J are TRBV15 and TRBJ1-6, with D uncertain. This CDR3 contains 16 residues. Trimming shortened V by 0 bases and J by 2 bases, and 8 bases separated the two germline ends. Germline values: CDR1 LNHNV, CDR2 YYDKDF (reference sequence). CDR3 nucleotide sequence: TGTGCCACCAGCAGAGAAGGACTGACCTATAATTCACCCCTCCACTTT. Translation: CATSREGLTYNSPLHF.

The chain couples TRBV19 to TRBJ1-4, with a possible D match to TRBD1 (6 bases). Trimming left V 5 bases short and J 6 bases short, with 16 bases between. The CDR3 covers 15 residues. Germline V gene data show CDR1 as LNHDA and CDR2 as SQIVND (reference sequence). The CDR3 spells CASSANREKYEKLFF. CDR3 DNA sequence: TGTGCCAGTAGTGCCAACAGGGAGAAGTATGAAAAACTGTTTTTT.

The rearrangement links TRBV7-2 to TRBJ2-1, with TRBD2 matching 15 bases. Germline V lookup: CDR1 SGHTA, CDR2 FQGNSA. V shed 5 bases and J 9 bases; nucleotides not matched to a gene: 8. The CDR3 has 16 residues. CDR3 sequence: CASSPRTSGGVSEQFF. CDR3 in DNA: TGTGCCAGCAGCCCTCGGACTAGCGGGGGGGTTAGTGAGCAGTTCTTC. Using reference TRBV7-2 and TRBJ2-1 for the parts outside the CDR3, the full variable domain is GAGVSQSPSNKVTEKGKDVELRCDPISGHTALYWYRQSLGQGLEFLIYFQGNSAPDKSGLPSDRFSAERTGGSVSTLTIQRTQQEDSAVYLCASSPRTSGGVSEQFFGPGTRLTVL.